The rows below give T cell receptor beta chains drawn from one sample of a study of T cell repertoires in cytomegalovirus infection. TCRdb redid the calling of the reads with MiXCR, one entry per CDR3 protein. Of almost 550,000 distinct CDR3 sequences listed, approximately 15% are singletons. Specimen: CD8+ T cells from PBMCs. All receptors come from a human donor in good health (CMV status not recorded). Some clones in this sample may be carry-over from other donors' samples. Each CDR3 is given with its conserved first and last residue. D genes are given only for firm matches. Only part of the rows carry a size: once, few, many, or a class if the clone is expanded.

d_call: .; clone_size: .; v_call: TRBV30; j_call: TRBJ2-1; cdr3_aa: CAWSPNSASEEQFF; cdr3_nt: TGTGCCTGGAGCCCTAACAGTGCTAGCGAAGAGCAGTTCTTC
d_call: .; clone_size: few; v_call: TRBV29-1; j_call: TRBJ1-1; cdr3_aa: CSVDSSYMNTEAFF; cdr3_nt: TGCAGCGTTGATAGCAGTTACATGAACACTGAAGCTTTCTTT
d_call: .; clone_size: .; v_call: TRBV10-3; j_call: TRBJ1-4; cdr3_aa: CAISESAVINEKLFF; cdr3_nt: TGTGCCATCAGTGAGTCTGCAGTTATTAATGAAAAACTGTTTTTT
d_call: TRBD2; clone_size: many; v_call: TRBV7-8; j_call: TRBJ2-5; cdr3_aa: CASFGTSGGLETQYF; cdr3_nt: TGTGCCAGCTTTGGGACTAGCGGGGGTTTAGAGACCCAGTACTTC
d_call: TRBD2; clone_size: many; v_call: TRBV7-9; j_call: TRBJ2-1; cdr3_aa: CASSFSARGGREQFF; cdr3_nt: TGTGCCAGCAGTTTCAGTGCGCGGGGGGGTAGGGAGCAGTTCTTC
d_call: .; clone_size: .; v_call: TRBV5-6; j_call: TRBJ1-3; cdr3_aa: CASSPVDTIYF; cdr3_nt: TGTGCCAGCAGCCCCGTGGACACCATATATTTT
d_call: .; clone_size: many; v_call: TRBV7-9; j_call: TRBJ2-2; cdr3_aa: CASSSQRRGITGELFF; cdr3_nt: TGTGCCAGCAGCTCCCAGAGGAGGGGGATCACCGGGGAGCTGTTTTTT
d_call: .; clone_size: .; v_call: TRBV27; j_call: TRBJ1-1; cdr3_aa: CASSVGSLSEAFF; cdr3_nt: TGTGCCAGCAGTGTGGGTAGCCTGAGTGAAGCTTTCTTT
d_call: .; clone_size: .; v_call: TRBV5-4; j_call: TRBJ2-4; cdr3_aa: CASSSRGENIQYF; cdr3_nt: TGTGCCAGCAGCAGCAGGGGGGAAAACATTCAGTACTTC
d_call: TRBD2; clone_size: many; v_call: TRBV6-1; j_call: TRBJ2-2; cdr3_aa: CASTSYLLAGATGELFF; cdr3_nt: TGTGCCAGCACCTCATACTTACTAGCGGGAGCCACCGGGGAGCTGTTTTTT
d_call: TRBD1; clone_size: many; v_call: TRBV27; j_call: TRBJ1-1; cdr3_aa: CASSLWYSGTGVMNTEAFF; cdr3_nt: TGTGCCAGCAGTTTATGGTACTCCGGGACAGGGGTCATGAACACTGAAGCTTTCTTT
d_call: .; clone_size: few; v_call: TRBV19; j_call: TRBJ2-7; cdr3_aa: CASSARQVSSYEQYF; cdr3_nt: TGTGCCAGTAGTGCGAGACAGGTTAGCTCCTACGAGCAGTACTTC
d_call: .; clone_size: many; v_call: TRBV7-4; j_call: TRBJ1-1; cdr3_aa: CASSRDLGDTEAFF; cdr3_nt: TGTGCCAGCAGCCGGGACCTGGGGGACACTGAAGCTTTCTTT
d_call: .; clone_size: many; v_call: TRBV6-1; j_call: TRBJ1-2; cdr3_aa: CASSRDGNDYGYTF; cdr3_nt: TGTGCCAGCAGTAGGGACGGCAATGACTATGGCTACACCTTC